This is a list of T cell receptor beta chains from one sample in a study of CD4+ T cells in melanoma. The table came from immunoSEQ multiplex PCR; TCRdb's copy has only in-frame clones and leaves some out. The table includes 8,000 to 10,000 clones, about two thirds detected once. Sequencing was carried out using cells from a culture (not recorded whether cultured in vitro). The receptors stem from a human donor with melanoma. Both conserved end residues are part of each CDR3. The order of the fields is V gene, clone size, D gene, J gene, CDR3 protein, CDR3 DNA. The D gene is left open where the match is weak. Clone size is stated in some rows and not others, as once, few, many or a class when expanded.

TRBV18	.	TRBD2	TRBJ2-1	CASSPRSPGGQSNEQFF	TGTGCCAGCTCACCACGCTCGCCGGGGGGGCAGTCCAATGAGCAGTTCTTC
TRBV4-1	.	TRBD2	TRBJ2-1	CASSQGPLGGAYNEQFF	TGCGCCAGCAGCCAAGGACCTCTCGGGGGGGCGTACAATGAGCAGTTCTTC
TRBV18	.	TRBD1	TRBJ1-2	CASSPGQDYGYTF	TGTGCCAGCTCACCGGGACAGGATTATGGCTACACCTTC
TRBV2	.	TRBD1	TRBJ2-3	CASKRTTGGTQYF	TGTGCCAGCAAGAGAACAACAGGGGGTACGCAGTATTTT
TRBV5-1	.	.	TRBJ1-1	CASSYGQNTEAFF	TGCGCCAGCAGCTACGGACAGAACACTGAAGCTTTCTTT
TRBV5-3	.	.	TRBJ1-1	CARSLSVRKGEAFF	TGTGCCAGAAGCCTGAGTGTGAGGAAAGGTGAAGCTTTCTTT
TRBV18	few	.	TRBJ1-2	CASSPGQGGAYGYTF	TGTGCCAGCTCACCAGGGCAGGGTGGTGCCTATGGCTACACCTTC
TRBV7-8	.	.	TRBJ2-1	CASSFRGGRQFF	TGTGCCAGCAGCTTTAGGGGGGGAAGGCAGTTCTTC
TRBV6-4	few	.	TRBJ1-1	CASSSNWNTEAFF	TGTGCCAGCAGCAGCAATTGGAACACTGAAGCTTTCTTT
TRBV13	once	.	TRBJ1-1	CASSKQGLGAFF	TGTGCCAGCAGTAAACAGGGTCTTGGGGCTTTCTTT
TRBV4-2	few	.	TRBJ2-7	CASSQPDRSSYEQYF	TGTGCCAGCAGCCAACCTGACAGGAGCTCCTACGAGCAGTACTTC
TRBV7-3	.	.	TRBJ2-3	CASSPRDGSGDTQYF	TGTGCCAGCAGCCCCCGAGACGGTTCAGGGGATACGCAGTATTTT
TRBV5-6	.	.	TRBJ1-6	CASSRNNSPLHF	TGTGCCAGCAGCCGTAATAATTCACCCCTCCACTTT
TRBV19	few	.	TRBJ2-5	CASSLTFAETQYF	TGTGCCAGTAGTCTGACCTTTGCGGAGACCCAGTACTTC
TRBV12-1	.	.	TRBJ2-1	CASSFRTRQDEQFF	TGTGCCAGCAGCTTTAGGACACGCCAGGATGAGCAGTTCTTC
TRBV18	.	TRBD1	TRBJ1-5	CASSLGQGFTQPQHF	TGTGCCAGCTCGCTCGGACAGGGGTTCACTCAGCCCCAGCATTTT
TRBV19	.	.	TRBJ1-5	CASSIDRWVYSNQPQHF	TGTGCCAGTAGTATAGATCGGTGGGTTTACAGCAATCAGCCCCAGCATTTT